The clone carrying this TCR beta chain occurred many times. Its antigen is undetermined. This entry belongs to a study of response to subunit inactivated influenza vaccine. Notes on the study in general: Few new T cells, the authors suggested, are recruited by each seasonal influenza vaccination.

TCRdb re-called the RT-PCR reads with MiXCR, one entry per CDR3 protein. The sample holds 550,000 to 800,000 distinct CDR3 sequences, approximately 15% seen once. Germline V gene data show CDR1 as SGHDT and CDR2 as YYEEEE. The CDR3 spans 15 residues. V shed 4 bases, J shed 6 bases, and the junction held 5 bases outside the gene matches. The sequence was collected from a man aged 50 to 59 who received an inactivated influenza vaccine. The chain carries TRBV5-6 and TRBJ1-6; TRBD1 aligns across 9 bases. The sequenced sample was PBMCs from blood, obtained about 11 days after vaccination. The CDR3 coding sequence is TGTGCCAGCAGCGAGGGACAGGGCCTTAATTCACCCCTCCACTTT. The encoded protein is CASSEGQGLNSPLHF.